This T cell receptor (beta chain) was profiled in a study of tumor and adjacent non-tumor tissue in lung cancer. Three rounds of nested PCR, following a modified ARM-PCR protocol, produced the TCRbeta library. TCRdb reanalysed the multiplex PCR reads using MiXCR and keeps one entry per CDR3 protein. The data hold under 95,000 distinct CDR3 sequences, with 61% observed a single time. The CDR3 has 13 amino acids. Germline CDR1 reads MDHEN; CDR2 reads SYDVKM. Trimming at V came to 7 bases and at J to 6 bases, leaving 9 bases not matched to a gene. As concerns this clonotype: Its target is not known. Since a much larger clone is just one base distant, this may be a read error.

The study's findings and limits: Tumor repertoires had a smaller top 100 clone share than normal lung. Tumor tissue had significantly higher TCR diversity than normal lung.

The template was RNA from unsorted bulk tissue. This rearrangement joins TRBV28 to TRBJ2-7; 7 nucleotides match TRBD2. The TCR was taken from a man aged 65 to 79 with non-small cell lung cancer. The sequencing input was lung tumor tissue. The CDR3 here is CASTLGRDTEQYF. The CDR3 region has the DNA TGTGCCAGCACCCTGGGGAGGGATACCGAGCAGTACTTC. Supplemented by reference TRBV28 and TRBJ2-7, the full variable domain reads DVKVTQSSRYLVKRTGEKVFLECVQDMDHENMFWYRQDPGLGLRLIYFSYDVKMKEKGDIPEGYSVSREKKERFSLILESASTNQTSMYLCASTLGRDTEQYFGPGTRLTVT.